These 14 T cell receptor beta chains came from one sample sequenced in a study of response to subunit inactivated influenza vaccine. Via MiXCR, TCRdb re-called the RT-PCR reads, giving one row per CDR3 protein. The data hold hundreds of thousands of distinct CDR3 sequences, with 13% to 15% observed a single time. Sequenced material: PBMCs from blood, taken about 14 days before vaccination. The receptor source for this set is a man aged 45 to 65 who received an inactivated influenza vaccine.

This clonotype occurred a few times. The V call is TRBV5-1, the J call TRBJ2-2; D uncertain. From germline, CDR1 is SGHRS and CDR2 YFSETQ. Trimming took off 4 bases at V and 0 bases at J, with 10 bases between the two ends. This CDR3 contains 15 residues. The CDR3, as DNA: TGCGCCAGCAGCCTCAGACCAACGAACACCGGGGAGCTGTTTTTT. Amino acids: CASSLRPTNTGELFF.

The chain is built from TRBV28 and TRBJ1-1; D is undetermined. The CDR3 is made up of 15 amino acids. Germline V gives CDR1 MDHEN, CDR2 SYDVKM. The V end was cut by 6 bases, the J end by 1 base, with 15 bases between. The CDR3 DNA reads as TGTGCCAGCAGCCTGACGGGGAGTGGGAACACTGAAGCTTTCTTT. This gives the protein CASSLTGSGNTEAFF.

This clonotype was counted only a few times. CDR3 sequence: CSVARGVTGELFF. In nucleotides, the CDR3 is TGCAGTGTAGCGCGGGGGGTCACCGGGGAGCTGTTTTTT. The chain employs TRBV20-1 and TRBJ2-2, with TRBD2 matching over 8 bases. Unmatched junction bases numbered 5, after V lost 7 bases and J lost 4 bases. Germline V gene lookup returns CDR1 DFQATT and CDR2 SNEGSKA (reference sequence). This CDR3 has 13 amino acids.

Concerning this clonotype itself: Since no conserved phenylalanine or tryptophan closes the CDR3, a read error is the likely cause. The J gene is TRBJ1-4, the V gene TRBV28, with D perhaps matching TRBD1 (5 bases). V dropped 5 bases and J dropped 8 bases, with 18 bases sitting between them. Germline CDR1 MDHEN, CDR2 SYDVKM. The CDR3 loop spans 15 amino acids. The CDR3 is CASSPPGPRREKLFL. Here the CDR3 DNA reads TGTGCCAGCAGTCCTCCGGGACCGAGGAGGGAAAAACTGTTTCTT.

This clonotype has more than one count but fewer than ten. The chain couples TRBV7-2 to TRBJ1-4; D unclear. The V and J ends lost 5 bases and 12 bases respectively, with 13 bases between them. Looked up from germline, CDR1 is SGHTA and CDR2 is FQGNSA. This CDR3 comprises 12 residues. CDR3 sequence reads: CASSTPLGQLFF. The CDR3 nucleotides read TGTGCCAGCAGCACCCCCCTAGGACAACTGTTTTTT.

The V gene is TRBV4-3, the J gene TRBJ2-1; D not resolved. The V and J ends lost 2 bases and 6 bases respectively, with 14 bases between them. The CDR3 consists of 15 residues. Per the germline V gene, CDR1 is LGHNA and CDR2 is YSLEER. The CDR3 sequence: CASSQIYSHFNEQFF. As DNA, the CDR3 is TGCGCCAGCAGCCAAATTTACTCACACTTCAATGAGCAGTTCTTC.

The V call is TRBV7-2, the J call TRBJ2-1; tentative D call: TRBD2 (6 bases). Trimming took off 1 base at V and 2 bases at J, with 9 bases between the two ends. The germline V gene encodes CDR1 SGHTA and CDR2 FQGNSA. This CDR3 contains 15 residues. CDR3 sequence: CASSLVRGTYNEQFF. The CDR3 bases are TGTGCCAGCAGCTTAGTCCGGGGGACCTACAATGAGCAGTTCTTC.

This clonotype turned up a few times. The chain uses TRBV29-1 and TRBJ2-5; D is uncertain. Trimming shortened V by 8 bases and J by 2 bases, and 9 bases separated the two germline ends. CDR3 size: 11 residues. Per the germline V gene, CDR1 is SQVTM and CDR2 is ANQGSEA. The CDR3 is CSIQIQETQYF. The CDR3, as DNA: TGCAGCATACAGATACAAGAGACCCAGTACTTC.

In this sample, this clonotype turned up a few times. V is TRBV12-3 or TRBV12-4 and J is TRBJ2-1; tentative D call: TRBD2 (6 bases). The CDR3 loop spans 16 amino acids. Trimming cost V 6 bases and J 0 bases, with 15 bases left between them. The CDR3 here is CASSLEDGSSYNEQFF. DNA for the CDR3: TGTGCCAGCAGCCTTGAGGACGGGAGCTCCTACAATGAGCAGTTCTTC.

This clonotype was seen only a few times. The V call is TRBV28, the J call TRBJ1-5; D is perhaps TRBD1 (6 bases). The CDR3 is made up of 17 amino acids. V was cut by 4 bases and J by 0 bases, with 16 bases left in between. CDR1 is MDHEN and CDR2 is SYDVKM in the germline V gene. CDR3: CASSSPQGIYSNQPQHF. CDR3 sequence (DNA): TGTGCCAGCAGTTCACCGCAGGGGATCTATAGCAATCAGCCCCAGCATTTT.

This clonotype was recorded at least ten times. The chain joins TRBV20-1 to TRBJ2-5, with D perhaps assigned TRBD1 or TRBD2 (5 bases each). The CDR3 spans 18 residues. In germline, CDR1 is DFQATT, CDR2 SNEGSKA (reference sequence). Trimming pared 3 bases from V and 3 bases from J, leaving 26 bases between. The CDR3 region has the DNA TGCAGTGCTAGGGATCCGGGACGCTGGCAATTCACGGAAGAGACCCAGTACTTC. The encoded protein is CSARDPGRWQFTEETQYF.

The chain links TRBV28 to TRBJ2-7; possible D gene TRBD2, 6 bases. Per germline, CDR1 MDHEN and CDR2 SYDVKM. The V gene lost 8 bases and the J gene lost 7 bases, with 21 bases spanning the gap. The CDR3 extends over 14 amino acids. The CDR3: CASWAGLSAGEQYF. The CDR3 region has the DNA TGTGCCAGCTGGGCCGGACTCTCGGCGGGAGAGCAGTACTTC.

V and J are TRBV29-1 and TRBJ2-3, with 10 bases matching TRBD2. The CDR3 is made up of 14 amino acids. The V gene's germline CDR1 is SQVTM and CDR2 ANQGSEA. With V trimmed by 6 bases and J by 0 bases, 3 bases remained unmatched. In nucleotides, the CDR3 is TGCAGCGTCCAAGCGGGAGGGAGCACAGATACGCAGTATTTT. Protein product: CSVQAGGSTDTQYF.

This clonotype was seen repeatedly, ten times or more. The chain links TRBV6-5 to TRBJ2-5, with D tentatively TRBD2 (6 bases). Germline assignment: CDR1 MNHEY and CDR2 SVGAGI. The CDR3 is made up of 16 amino acids. Trimming took off 1 base at V and 3 bases at J, with 15 bases between the two ends. The CDR3 loop reads CASSYFFRENEETQYF. The CDR3, as DNA: TGTGCCAGCAGTTACTTCTTCCGGGAGAATGAAGAGACCCAGTACTTC.